Listed here is a single T cell receptor (beta chain). Its antigen is not identified. TCRdb re-derived calls from the RT-PCR reads in MiXCR, one entry per CDR3 protein. Of 800,000 or so distinct CDR3 sequences listed, over 20% are singletons. These data are taken from a study of response to subunit inactivated influenza vaccine. Study-wide findings and caveats: Authors suggested that a seasonal influenza vaccination recruits few new T cells each time.

The V gene's germline CDR1 is SGHAT and CDR2 FQNNGV. Between the trimmed V and J ends, which lost 5 bases and 4 bases, there was a span of 18 bases. The CDR3 spans 15 residues. The sample here was PBMCs from blood, taken about 5 days after vaccination. The TCR sequence derives from a man in his fifties who received an inactivated influenza vaccine. This chain uses TRBV11-2 with TRBJ2-7; D gene unclear. The chain's CDR3 is CASSPRRSSSYEQYF. The CDR3 coding sequence is TGTGCCAGCAGCCCGCGTAGGAGCAGCTCATACGAGCAGTACTTC. The whole variable domain, remainder taken from reference TRBV11-2 and TRBJ2-7, is EAGVAQSPRYKIIEKRQSVAFWCNPISGHATLYWYQQILGQGPKLLIQFQNNGVVDDSQLPKDRFSAERLKGVDSTLKIQPAKLEDSAVYLCASSPRRSSSYEQYFGPGTRLTVT.